The rows below give T cell receptor beta chains drawn from one sample of a study of blood T cell repertoires in COVID-19. Here immunoSEQ multiplex PCR was the method, and the copy in TCRdb shows in-frame clones only, minus some. The profile shows 180,000 or so clones, roughly four fifths of them singletons. Sample: peripheral blood. The source of these receptors is a man aged 50-60 years who had recovered from COVID-19. Both conserved end residues are part of each CDR3. The order of the fields is CDR3 length, D gene, V gene, clone size, J gene, CDR3 DNA, CDR3 protein. The D gene is left open where the match is weak. Clone size is shown for a subset of rows, as once, few, many or a class of expanded clone.

16	TRBD2	TRBV27	.	TRBJ2-1	TGTGCCAGCAGTCGCACTAGCGGCTACTCCTACAATGAGCAGTTCTTC	CASSRTSGYSYNEQFF
14	.	TRBV27	.	TRBJ2-2	TGTGCCAGCAGTCCGCTCCACGAACACCGGGGAGCTGTTTTT	CASSPLHEHRGAVF
14	TRBD1	TRBV6-4	.	TRBJ1-1	TGTGCCAGCAGTGTTAACAGGGGGGACACTGAAGCTTTCTTT	CASSVNRGDTEAFF
14	.	TRBV4-1	.	TRBJ1-1	TGCGCCAGCAGCCAAGCCCTGAGAGACACTGAAGCTTTCTTT	CASSQALRDTEAFF
15	TRBD2	TRBV29-1	.	TRBJ2-7	TGCAGCGTCGACGACGGAACTAGCGGTTCCTACGAGCAGTACTTC	CSVDDGTSGSYEQYF
13	.	TRBV28	.	TRBJ2-7	TGTGCCAGCAGTCCCTACAGGGTCGGCGAGCAGTACTTC	CASSPYRVGEQYF
15	.	TRBV19	.	TRBJ1-1	TGTGCCAGTACCGAGTATAGGGGGGGAAACACTGAAGCTTTCTTT	CASTEYRGGNTEAFF
13	.	TRBV12-3/TRBV12-4	.	TRBJ1-6	TGTGCCAGCAGCGGACAGATTAATTCACCCCTCCACTTT	CASSGQINSPLHF
14	TRBD2	TRBV19	.	TRBJ2-3	TGTGCCAGTAGGGACCGGGACTACACAGATACGCAGTATTTT	CASRDRDYTDTQYF
14	.	TRBV7-3	few	TRBJ1-2	TGTGCCAGCAGCTTGGCCCCCGGGATGGATGGCTACACCTTC	CASSLAPGMDGYTF
11	.	TRBV29-1	.	TRBJ2-5	TGCAGCGTTGAAGAGGGCGGGCCCCAGTACTTC	CSVEEGGPQYF
11	.	TRBV7-9	.	TRBJ2-7	TGTGCCAGCAGCTTAGGGCCCGAGCAGTACTTC	CASSLGPEQYF
19	TRBD2	TRBV6-4	.	TRBJ2-7	TGTGCCAGCAGCCAAAAAGTAGGGACTAGCGGGACCGGCGACTACGAGCAGTACTTC	CASSQKVGTSGTGDYEQYF
14	TRBD1	TRBV19	few	TRBJ2-2	TGTGCCAGTAGCGGACAGGTCCGGAGCGGGGAGCTGTTTTTT	CASSGQVRSGELFF
13	TRBD2	TRBV9	.	TRBJ2-1	TGTGCCAGCAGCGCGGGACTAGCGGGAGGGGTGTTCTTC	CASSAGLAGGVFF
15	.	TRBV30	.	TRBJ2-3	TGTGCCTGGGGATTTCGAGGGGGAGTGGAAGATACGCAGTATTTT	CAWGFRGGVEDTQYF
16	TRBD1	TRBV5-1	.	TRBJ2-5	TGCGCCAGCAGCTTGGAGGCCACAGGGGGCTCGGAGACCCAGTACTTC	CASSLEATGGSETQYF
14	.	TRBV19	.	TRBJ1-3	TGTGCCAGTATATCCACAATCACTGGAAACACCATATATTTT	CASISTITGNTIYF
15	TRBD1	TRBV2	.	TRBJ1-5	TGTGCCAGCAGTGGATCGACAGGGGGCAATCAGCCCCAGCATTTT	CASSGSTGGNQPQHF
17	.	TRBV3-1/TRBV3-2	.	TRBJ2-7	TGTGCCAGCAGCCCCACACCCGGGGGTGCGGGGCTCTACGAGCAGTACTTC	CASSPTPGGAGLYEQYF
14	.	TRBV27	many	TRBJ1-1	TGTGCCAGCAGTTTAGAGGGCGTGAACACTGAAGCTTTCTTT	CASSLEGVNTEAFF
13	.	TRBV6-2/TRBV6-3	few	TRBJ2-7	TGTGCCAGCAGCCCATTCGTCTCCTACGAGCAGTACTTC	CASSPFVSYEQYF
16	TRBD1	TRBV3-1/TRBV3-2	few	TRBJ2-7	TGTGCCAGCAGCCCCTACCGACAGGGCCCCTCCTACGAGCAGTACTTC	CASSPYRQGPSYEQYF
14	.	TRBV25-1	.	TRBJ2-7	TGTGCCAGCAGTGTCGGTTTAAGCGCGGACGAGCAGTACTTC	CASSVGLSADEQYF
15	TRBD1	TRBV19	.	TRBJ1-2	TGTGCCAGTAGTCATCAGGGGGCCTACCACTATGGCTACACCTTC	CASSHQGAYHYGYTF
16	TRBD1	TRBV5-5	.	TRBJ1-5	TGTGCCAGCAGCTTGGACGACAGGGGGATAGATCAGCCCCAGCATTTT	CASSLDDRGIDQPQHF